A selection of T cell receptor beta chains follows, all from one sample in a study of beta chain features in type 1 diabetes. Generated by immunoSEQ multiplex PCR, the TCRdb table keeps only in-frame clones and is missing some. The sample includes roughly 500,000 clones, approximately 10% of them seen just once. The sequenced material came from naive CD4+ T cells from blood. All receptors come from a young woman in good health. Both conserved end residues are part of each CDR3. D genes are given only for firm matches. Where a row states a size, it is once, few, many or the class of an expanded clone; other rows omit it.

cdr3_aa	cdr3_nt	v_call	d_call	j_call	cdr3_length	clone_size
CASSSSGASATEAFF	TGTGCCAGCAGTTCATCTGGCGCCTCGGCGACTGAAGCTTTCTTT	TRBV6-6	-	TRBJ1-1	15	few
CASSVGTPSYNEQFF	TGTGCCAGCTCTGTCGGGACTCCCTCCTACAATGAGCAGTTCTTC	TRBV7-9	-	TRBJ2-1	15	-
CSGTSGYEQYF	TGCAGCGGAACTAGCGGCTACGAGCAGTACTTC	TRBV29-1	TRBD2	TRBJ2-7	11	-
CSASPGYGYTF	TGCAGTGCTAGTCCAGGTTATGGCTACACCTTC	TRBV20-1	-	TRBJ1-2	11	-
CAWGVSSGNTIYF	TGTGCCTGGGGAGTAAGTTCTGGAAACACCATATATTTT	TRBV30	-	TRBJ1-3	13	-
CASTLAGVSGYEQYF	TGTGCCAGCACTCTAGCGGGAGTTTCGGGCTACGAGCAGTACTTC	TRBV7-8	TRBD2	TRBJ2-7	15	few
CAWSVRNTGELFF	TGTGCCTGGAGTGTGAGGAACACCGGGGAGCTGTTTTTT	TRBV30	-	TRBJ2-2	13	many
CASSLRSTQETQYF	TGTGCCAGCAGCTTGCGATCGACGCAGGAGACCCAGTACTTC	TRBV5-4	-	TRBJ2-5	14	-
CATSLRDEKLFF	TGTGCCACAAGCCTCAGGGATGAAAAACTGTTTTTT	TRBV13	-	TRBJ1-4	12	many
CAIRGDRSTDTQYF	TGTGCCATCAGGGGCGACAGAAGCACAGATACGCAGTATTTT	TRBV10-3	-	TRBJ2-3	14	-
CASSLVVLAETYNEQFF	TGTGCCAGCAGCTTGGTTGTACTAGCGGAAACCTACAATGAGCAGTTCTTC	TRBV5-4	TRBD2	TRBJ2-1	17	few
CAWQTSGRYTGELFF	TGTGCCTGGCAGACTAGCGGGAGGTACACCGGGGAGCTGTTTTTT	TRBV30	TRBD2	TRBJ2-2	15	-
CASSSRPGLNQPQHF	TGTGCCAGCAGCTCCAGGCCGGGGCTTAATCAGCCCCAGCATTTT	TRBV7-3	-	TRBJ1-5	15	-
CASSPPGGSYGYTF	TGTGCCAGCAGTCCCCCAGGGGGAAGCTATGGCTACACCTTC	TRBV28	TRBD1	TRBJ1-2	14	-
CASSFRHLSGANVLTF	TGTGCCAGCAGCTTTAGACACCTCTCTGGGGCCAACGTCCTGACTTTC	TRBV7-3	-	TRBJ2-6	16	-
CASSKTGGPEQYF	TGTGCCAGCAGCAAGACAGGGGGCCCCGAGCAGTACTTC	TRBV21-1	-	TRBJ2-7	13	-
CASSDHRLAASYEQYF	TGTGCCAGCAGTGATCACCGACTAGCTGCATCCTACGAGCAGTACTTC	TRBV25-1	TRBD2	TRBJ2-7	16	-
CASSLARDDQPQHF	TGTGCCAGCAGCTTAGCCAGGGACGATCAGCCCCAGCATTTT	TRBV7-9	-	TRBJ1-5	14	-
CASSLVSLSTGELFF	TGCGCCAGCAGCTTGGTTTCTTTATCGACCGGGGAGCTGTTTTTT	TRBV5-1	-	TRBJ2-2	15	-
CATSRTGTGGIEQYF	TGTGCCACCAGCAGGACCGGGACAGGGGGAATCGAGCAGTACTTC	TRBV15	TRBD1	TRBJ2-7	15	few
CAWRVGWVTEAFF	TGTGCCTGGAGAGTGGGTTGGGTCACTGAAGCTTTCTTT	TRBV30	-	TRBJ1-1	13	-
CASSLRDEQYF	TGTGCCAGCAGCTTGAGGGACGAGCAGTACTTC	TRBV5-4	-	TRBJ2-7	11	few
CASSATSGRVSEQYF	TGCGCCAGCAGCGCAACTAGCGGGAGGGTCAGCGAGCAGTACTTC	TRBV5-1	TRBD2	TRBJ2-7	15	few
CASSIGRDNEQFF	TGTGCCAGCAGCATCGGGAGGGACAATGAGCAGTTCTTC	TRBV21-1	-	TRBJ2-1	13	-
CASSFAGYGYTF	TGTGCCAGCAGCTTCGCGGGCTATGGCTACACCTTC	TRBV7-2	-	TRBJ1-2	12	few
CASRETGTSAETQYF	TGTGCCAGCAGGGAAACCGGGACCTCGGCGGAGACCCAGTACTTC	TRBV2	-	TRBJ2-5	15	few
CSAIGTTQNTGELFF	TGCAGCGCTATCGGGACTACCCAGAACACCGGGGAGCTGTTTTTT	TRBV29-1	TRBD2	TRBJ2-2	15	few
CASSPSAQYF	TGTGCCAGCAGCCCCTCGGCCCAGTACTTC	TRBV7-9	-	TRBJ2-5	10	-
CSTGGSSNQPQHF	TGTAGCACGGGGGGGAGTAGCAATCAGCCCCAGCATTTT	TRBV14	-	TRBJ1-5	13	-
CASPAASGGGTDTQYF	TGTGCCAGCCCTGCGGCATCGGGGGGCGGCACAGATACGCAGTATTTT	TRBV28	-	TRBJ2-3	16	-
CASSTPKTYEQYF	TGTGCCAGCAGTACCCCAAAGACCTACGAGCAGTACTTC	TRBV6-5	-	TRBJ2-7	13	-
CASSQGYGYTF	TGTGCCAGCTCACAGGGCTATGGCTACACCTTC	TRBV28	-	TRBJ1-2	11	few
CASSQGGITNEKLFF	TGTGCCAGCAGCCAGGGAGGCATTACCAATGAAAAACTGTTTTTT	TRBV14	-	TRBJ1-4	15	few
CSPNQGGYTF	TGCAGTCCGAACCAAGGTGGCTACACCTTC	TRBV20-1	-	TRBJ1-2	10	-
CARSHGPNTEAFF	TGTGCCAGGTCGCACGGTCCGAACACTGAAGCTTTCTTT	TRBV5-4	-	TRBJ1-1	13	-
CSVTRQGANTEAFF	TGCAGCGTCACCAGGCAGGGGGCTAACACTGAAGCTTTCTTT	TRBV29-1	TRBD1	TRBJ1-1	14	-
CASSLRGSSQETQYF	TGTGCCAGCTCCCTCAGGGGTAGCTCACAAGAGACCCAGTACTTC	TRBV18	-	TRBJ2-5	15	few
CASSFTGSPYEQYF	TGTGCCAGCAGTTTCACAGGGTCCCCTTACGAGCAGTACTTC	TRBV27	-	TRBJ2-7	14	-
CASSSAQGVGTGELFF	TGTGCTAGCAGCTCCGCACAGGGGGTGGGCACCGGGGAGCTGTTTTTT	TRBV7-7	TRBD1	TRBJ2-2	16	-
CASSREQGDEQYF	TGCGCCAGCAGCCGCGAACAGGGGGACGAGCAGTACTTC	TRBV5-1	TRBD1	TRBJ2-7	13	-
CASSPGTGPKGAEAFF	TGTGCCAGCAGCCCAGGGACAGGTCCAAAGGGTGCTGAAGCTTTCTTT	TRBV4-2	TRBD1	TRBJ1-1	16	-
CASTADRADGYTF	TGTGCCAGCACAGCAGACAGGGCAGATGGCTACACCTTC	TRBV28	TRBD1	TRBJ1-2	13	-
CASSLGRAPTEAFF	TGTGCCAGCAGCTTAGGGAGGGCACCCACTGAAGCTTTCTTT	TRBV7-2	-	TRBJ1-1	14	-
CASSPRMRQFF	TGTGCCAGCAGTCCCCGCATGCGGCAGTTCTTC	TRBV2	-	TRBJ2-1	11	-
CSVGGDLVGGNTIYF	TGCAGCGTTGGTGGGGACTTGGTCGGTGGAAACACCATATATTTT	TRBV29-1	-	TRBJ1-3	15	-
CATSRSSPYGYTF	TGTGCCACCTCCAGGAGTAGCCCTTATGGCTACACCTTC	TRBV2	-	TRBJ1-2	13	-
CASSLHGSGNTIYF	TGTGCCAGCAGCCTCCACGGGTCTGGAAACACCATATATTTT	TRBV6-6	-	TRBJ1-3	14	-
CSAAQGNTEAFF	TGCAGCGCGGCCCAGGGAAACACTGAAGCTTTCTTT	TRBV29-1	-	TRBJ1-1	12	-
CASSYPRDYSYNEQFF	TGTGCCAGCAGCTACCCCCGGGACTACTCCTACAATGAGCAGTTCTTC	TRBV5-4	TRBD2	TRBJ2-1	16	-
CASNAGGSGANVLTF	TGTGCCAGCAACGCAGGGGGGAGTGGGGCCAACGTCCTGACTTTC	TRBV6-5	-	TRBJ2-6	15	few
CASSPSRGRRSNTEAFF	TGCGCCAGCAGCCCCTCTCGGGGGAGGCGATCGAACACTGAAGCTTTCTTT	TRBV4-1	-	TRBJ1-1	17	few
CASSTGVGETQYF	TGTGCCAGCAGCACAGGGGTAGGAGAGACCCAGTACTTC	TRBV6-6	TRBD1	TRBJ2-5	13	few
CASHLALSDTQYF	TGTGCCAGCCACCTAGCGTTATCAGATACGCAGTATTTT	TRBV7-9	-	TRBJ2-3	13	few
CASSVVAGETTDTQYF	TGTGCCAGCAGCGTAGTAGCGGGAGAGACCACAGATACGCAGTATTTT	TRBV9	TRBD2	TRBJ2-3	16	-
CASSLEDEKLFF	TGCGCCAGCAGCTTGGAAGATGAAAAACTGTTTTTT	TRBV5-1	-	TRBJ1-4	12	-
CASSLSHLINEQFF	TGTGCCAGCAGCTTGTCCCACTTGATTAACGAGCAGTTCTTC	TRBV7-9	-	TRBJ2-1	14	-
CATSRDGAFGEQFF	TGTGCCACCAGCAGAGATGGAGCGTTCGGTGAGCAGTTCTTC	TRBV15	-	TRBJ2-1	14	-